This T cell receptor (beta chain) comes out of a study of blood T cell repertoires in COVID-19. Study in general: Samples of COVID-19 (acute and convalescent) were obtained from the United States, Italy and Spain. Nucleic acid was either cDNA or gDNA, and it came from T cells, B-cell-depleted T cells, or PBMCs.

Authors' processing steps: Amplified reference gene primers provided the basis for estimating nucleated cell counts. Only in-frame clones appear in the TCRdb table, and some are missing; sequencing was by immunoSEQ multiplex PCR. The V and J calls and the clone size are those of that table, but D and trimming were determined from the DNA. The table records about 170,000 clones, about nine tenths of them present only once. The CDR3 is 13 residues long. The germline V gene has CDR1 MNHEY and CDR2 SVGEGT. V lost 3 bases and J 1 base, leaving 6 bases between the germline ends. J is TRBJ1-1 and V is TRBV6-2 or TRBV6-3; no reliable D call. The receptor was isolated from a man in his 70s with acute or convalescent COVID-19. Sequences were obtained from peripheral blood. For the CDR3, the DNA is TGTGCCAGCAGTTATGAGGGGAACACTGAAGCTTTCTTT. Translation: CASSYEGNTEAFF.